The 25 T cell receptor beta chains below all came from one sample that was sequenced in a study of chemoradiotherapy in HPV16-positive cancers. Generated by immunoSEQ multiplex PCR, the TCRdb table keeps only in-frame clones and is missing some. The sample lists more than 13,000 clones; about 91% were seen once. Here the sequenced sample was blood, taken from a patient who underwent chemoradiotherapy. Receptor source: a human donor with HPV-associated anogenital cancer.

The chain uses TRBV28 and TRBJ2-7; 9 nucleotides align to TRBD1. Germline V gene data show CDR1 as MDHEN and CDR2 as SYDVKM. Trimming removed 5 bases from V and 5 bases from J; junction bases left unmatched: 7. The CDR3 is made up of 14 amino acids. The CDR3 region has the DNA TGTGCCAGCAGTCTTGGACAGGGGTATGACGAGCAGTACTTC. Translating gives CASSLGQGYDEQYF.

This rearrangement joins TRBV29-1 to TRBJ1-1; D gene ambiguous. CDR1 is SQVTM, CDR2 ANQGSEA, per germline. The length of the CDR3 is 13 residues. Deletions cut 3 bases from V and 1 base from J, with 9 bases between. The CDR3 protein is CSVDLGGNTEAFF. The CDR3, as DNA: TGCAGCGTTGACCTGGGCGGGAACACTGAAGCTTTCTTT.

The rearrangement uses TRBV7-2 and TRBJ2-4; no clear D. In germline, CDR1 is SGHTA, CDR2 FQGNSA. The V and J ends lost 0 bases and 1 base respectively, with 4 bases between them. The CDR3 consists of 14 residues. The CDR3 coding sequence is TGTGCCAGCAGCTTAGCAGAGGCCAAAAACATTCAGTACTTC. Its protein is CASSLAEAKNIQYF.

This sequence joins TRBV29-1 and TRBJ1-1; maybe TRBD1 (5 bases). Trimming took 2 bases from V and 7 from J, leaving 14 bases between them. The length of the CDR3 is 13 residues. Germline-derived CDR1 and CDR2 are SQVTM and ANQGSEA. The CDR3 region has the DNA TGCAGCGTTGAAAGGGGCGTGGGGGTTGAAGCTTTCTTT. Translating gives CSVERGVGVEAFF.

The rearrangement links TRBV7-8 to TRBJ2-3; 13 bases map to TRBD2. Unmatched junction bases numbered 13, after V lost 4 bases and J lost 3 bases. CDR1 and CDR2 (germline): SGHVS, FQNEAQ. The CDR3 contains 19 residues. The CDR3 here is CASSSPGLAGARKTDTQYF. In DNA, the CDR3 is TGTGCCAGCAGCTCCCCAGGACTAGCGGGGGCCCGGAAAACAGATACGCAGTATTTT. The entire variable domain, with the rest obtained from reference TRBV7-8 and TRBJ2-3, is as follows: GAGVSQSPRYKVAKRGQDVALRCDPISGHVSLFWYQQALGQGPEFLTYFQNEAQLDKSGLPSDRFFAERPEGSVSTLKIQRTQQEDSAVYLCASSSPGLAGARKTDTQYFGPGTRLTVL.

The chain uses TRBV19 and TRBJ2-2; 8 bases are shared with TRBD2. The trim removed 0 bases at V and 4 bases at J, leaving 10 bases unmatched. CDR1 and CDR2 from the germline V gene are LNHDA and SQIVND (reference sequence). This CDR3 comprises 18 residues. CDR3 protein: CASSIDPFGLATTGELFF. The CDR3 DNA reads TGTGCCAGTAGTATAGATCCCTTTGGACTAGCTACCACCGGGGAGCTGTTTTTT.

This clone was picked up one time. This chain joins TRBV7-8 and TRBJ2-3; 9 nucleotides align to TRBD2. Germline values: CDR1 SGHVS, CDR2 FQNEAQ. V lost 1 base, J lost 9 bases, and 14 bases stayed unmatched. The CDR3 is 17 amino acids. CDR3: CASSLGSGGITSMTQYF. DNA of the CDR3: TGTGCCAGCAGCTTAGGCAGCGGGGGGATTACGAGCATGACGCAGTATTTT.

The gene calls are TRBV7-9 and TRBJ2-6; D might be TRBD1 or TRBD2, each matching 6 bases. The CDR3 consists of 19 residues. V lost 1 base and J lost 2, with 18 bases in between. Germline CDR1 SEHNR, CDR2 FQNEAQ (reference sequence). The CDR3 spells CASSLVFGGASAGANVLTF. The CDR3 nucleotides read TGTGCCAGCAGCTTAGTGTTCGGGGGCGCGAGCGCTGGGGCCAACGTCCTGACTTTC.

The gene calls are TRBV5-4 and TRBJ2-5, with D maybe TRBD2 (6 bases). CDR1 and CDR2 (germline): SGHNT, YYREEE (reference sequence). The CDR3 extends over 14 amino acids. The ends were cut back, 2 bases at V and 3 bases at J, with 11 bases in the middle. CDR3 coding DNA: TGTGCCAGCAGCTTTCGCGGCGGGAAAGAGACCCAGTACTTC. Translating it yields CASSFRGGKETQYF.

V is TRBV28 and J is TRBJ1-4; 7 bases are shared with TRBD1. V trimming: 5 bases; J trimming: 6 bases; junction bases outside the gene matches: 12. The germline V gene encodes CDR1 MDHEN and CDR2 SYDVKM. The CDR3 runs 16 residues. The DNA for the CDR3 is TGTGCCAGCAGTCCCGGCCAGGGGGGGTCGTATGAAAAACTGTTTTTT. Amino acids: CASSPGQGGSYEKLFF.

The CDR3 DNA follows: TGTGCCAGCAGAGCTAACTATGGCTACACCTTC. Protein sequence: CASRANYGYTF. This chain connects TRBV2 to TRBJ1-2, with D unclear. V lost 6 bases, J lost 0 bases, and 2 bases lay in between. Germline V gene sequence: CDR1 SNHLY, CDR2 FYNNEI. The CDR3 loop spans 11 amino acids.

The chain joins TRBV5-6 to TRBJ1-2; TRBD1 matches 8 bases. Trimming cost V 2 bases and J 9 bases; bases outside gene matches: 9. CDR1 SGHDT and CDR2 YYEEEE come from the germline V gene. This CDR3 region has 14 residues. The CDR3, as DNA: TGTGCCAGCAGCTTCGTGGACAGGGCAGTACGCTACACCTTC. Translated: CASSFVDRAVRYTF.

The CDR3 spells CASSQARGGTPDIQYF. CDR3 nucleotides: TGTGCCAGCAGCCAAGCGCGAGGCGGGACTCCTGACATTCAGTACTTC. This chain uses TRBV4-2 with TRBJ2-4, with D tentatively TRBD2 (6 bases). Germline loops: CDR1 LGHNA, CDR2 YNFKEQ. Trimming removed 1 base at V and 8 bases at J, with 18 bases between. The CDR3 consists of 16 residues.

The chain joins TRBV4-1 to TRBJ2-7; D remains ambiguous. V was cut by 2 bases and J by 3 bases, with 14 bases left in between. CDR1 and CDR2 from the germline V gene are MGHRA and YSYEKL. This CDR3 region has 15 residues. CDR3 amino acids: CASSQTTGDNYEQYF. In DNA, the CDR3 is TGCGCCAGCAGCCAAACTACGGGCGATAACTACGAGCAGTACTTC.

The gene calls are TRBV11-2 and TRBJ2-7, with 12 bases identical to TRBD2. Germline V CDR1 and CDR2: SGHAT, FQNNGV. After removal of 8 bases from V and 10 bases from J, the junction contained 21 bases not matched to a gene. CDR3 length: 17 residues. Here the CDR3 reads CASLPSSGRALGEKQYF. For the CDR3, the DNA is TGTGCCAGCCTACCCTCTAGCGGGAGGGCCCTCGGGGAAAAACAGTACTTC.

The rearrangement links TRBV9 to TRBJ2-1; TRBD2 matches at 7 bases. Germline-derived CDR1 and CDR2 are SGDLS and YYNGEE. The CDR3 covers 15 residues. V was pared by 4 bases and J by 6 bases, with 10 bases of the junction left unmatched. The CDR3 loop is CASSPRDYPSNEQFF. The CDR3 nucleotides are TGTGCCAGCAGCCCCCGGGACTATCCTAGCAATGAGCAGTTCTTC.

This rearrangement joins TRBV7-2 to TRBJ1-2, with 7 bases fitting TRBD1. CDR3 length: 15 residues. The V and J ends lost 0 bases and 5 bases, in that order; junction bases with no gene match: 6. Germline V gene sequence: CDR1 SGHTA, CDR2 FQGNSA. CDR3 nucleotide sequence: TGTGCCAGCAGCTTAGCAGCCGAGGGGGCGTATGGCTACACCTTC. Translating it yields CASSLAAEGAYGYTF.

This clone occurred a few times. The chain couples TRBV11-2 to TRBJ1-5, with 7 positions matching TRBD1. J gave up 6 bases and V 1 base, and 6 bases lay outside the gene matches. CDR3 length equals 15 residues. Germline CDR1 SGHAT, CDR2 FQNNGV. The CDR3 DNA reads as TGTGCCAGCAGCTTAGGGACAGGAGTGCGTCAGCCCCAGCATTTT. Amino acids: CASSLGTGVRQPQHF.

The V gene is TRBV19, the J gene TRBJ2-4, with D maybe TRBD2 (7 bases). The germline V gene has CDR1 LNHDA and CDR2 SQIVND (reference sequence). The CDR3 covers 15 residues. V shed 3 bases and J shed 8 bases, with 17 bases lying between them. The CDR3 sequence: CASSIWGGGGDIQYF. CDR3 sequence (DNA): TGTGCCAGTAGTATTTGGGGGGGCGGAGGGGACATTCAGTACTTC.

The CDR3 coding sequence is TGTGCCAGCAGCCCTCGACAGGGTAGAAACTATGGCTACACCTTC. Residues: CASSPRQGRNYGYTF. The gene calls are TRBV7-9 and TRBJ1-2, with 7 bases aligning to TRBD1. The CDR3 covers 15 residues. Germline V gene data show CDR1 as SEHNR and CDR2 as FQNEAQ (reference sequence). V shed 5 bases and J 2 bases; nucleotides not matched to a gene: 8.

This rearrangement joins TRBV9 to TRBJ2-3, with TRBD2 matching over 9 bases. Germline V gene data show CDR1 as SGDLS and CDR2 as YYNGEE. The CDR3 consists of 13 residues. After removal of 4 bases from V and 3 bases from J, the junction contained 0 bases not matched to a gene. CDR3 residues: CASSLAGTDTQYF. CDR3 coding DNA: TGTGCCAGCAGCCTAGCGGGAACAGATACGCAGTATTTT.

V and J are TRBV6-5 and TRBJ1-1; D might be TRBD1 (5 bases). CDR1 and CDR2 from the germline V gene are MNHEY and SVGAGI. Deletions cut 4 bases from V and 3 bases from J, with 12 bases between. The CDR3 runs 14 residues. CDR3: CASSSGGWHTEAFF. The CDR3 region has the DNA TGTGCCAGCAGTTCCGGGGGGTGGCACACTGAAGCTTTCTTT.

The chain employs TRBV28 and TRBJ1-2; 11 bases are a match to TRBD1. The J segment lost 8 bases and the V segment lost 7 bases, leaving 3 bases of the junction unmatched. Per germline, CDR1 MDHEN and CDR2 SYDVKM. This CDR3 has 12 residues. CDR3 in DNA: TGTGCCAGCACCGGGACAGGGGGAGGCTACACCTTC. Protein: CASTGTGGGYTF.

The CDR3: CASSEGGRVISGANVLTF. The CDR3 DNA reads TGTGCCAGCAGCGAAGGTGGGAGAGTGATATCTGGGGCCAACGTCCTGACTTTC. The rearrangement links TRBV25-1 to TRBJ2-6; D may be TRBD2 (5 bases). The CDR3 loop spans 18 amino acids. Germline CDR1 MGHDK, CDR2 SYGVNS. The V end lost 6 bases, the J end lost 1 base, and 19 bases lay between the germline ends.

The chain employs TRBV5-1 and TRBJ2-5; D tentatively reads TRBD1 or TRBD2 (5 bases each). V was cut by 1 base and J by 1 base, with 11 bases left in between. The CDR3 spans 15 residues. Germline V gives CDR1 SGHRS, CDR2 YFSETQ. DNA for the CDR3: TGCGCCAGCAGCTTGACAGGCGCGGGCCAAGAGACCCAGTACTTC. It specifies CASSLTGAGQETQYF.